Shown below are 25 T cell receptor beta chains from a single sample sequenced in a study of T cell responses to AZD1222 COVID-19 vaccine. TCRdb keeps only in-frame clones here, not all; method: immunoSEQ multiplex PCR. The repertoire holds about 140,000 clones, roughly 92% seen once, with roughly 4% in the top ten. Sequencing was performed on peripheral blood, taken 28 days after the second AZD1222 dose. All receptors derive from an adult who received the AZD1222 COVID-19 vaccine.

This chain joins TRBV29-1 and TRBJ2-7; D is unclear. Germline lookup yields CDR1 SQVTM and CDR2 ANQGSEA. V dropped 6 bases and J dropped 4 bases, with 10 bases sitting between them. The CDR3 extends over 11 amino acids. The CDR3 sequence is CSVRGEYEQYF. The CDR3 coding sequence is TGCAGCGTGCGAGGTGAATACGAGCAGTACTTC.

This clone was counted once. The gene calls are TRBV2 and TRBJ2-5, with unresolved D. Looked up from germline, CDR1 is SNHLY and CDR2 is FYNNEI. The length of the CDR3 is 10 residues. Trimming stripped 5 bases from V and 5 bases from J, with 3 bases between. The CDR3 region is CASSSETQYF. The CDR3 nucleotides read TGTGCCAGCAGTTCCGAGACCCAGTACTTC.

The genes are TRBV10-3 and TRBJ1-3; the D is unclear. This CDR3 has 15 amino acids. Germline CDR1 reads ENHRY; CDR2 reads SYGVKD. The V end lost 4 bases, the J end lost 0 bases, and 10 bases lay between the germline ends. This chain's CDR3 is CAISGGRISGNTIYF. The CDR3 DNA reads TGTGCCATCAGTGGAGGCAGGATCTCTGGAAACACCATATATTTT.

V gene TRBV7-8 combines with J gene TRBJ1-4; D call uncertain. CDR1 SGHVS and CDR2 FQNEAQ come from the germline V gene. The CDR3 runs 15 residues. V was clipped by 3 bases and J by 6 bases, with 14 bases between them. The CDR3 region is CASSFGKGSDEKLFF. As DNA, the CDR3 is TGTGCCAGCAGCTTTGGAAAGGGCTCAGATGAAAAACTGTTTTTT. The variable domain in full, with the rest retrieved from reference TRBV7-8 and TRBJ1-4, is GAGVSQSPRYKVAKRGQDVALRCDPISGHVSLFWYQQALGQGPEFLTYFQNEAQLDKSGLPSDRFFAERPEGSVSTLKIQRTQQEDSAVYLCASSFGKGSDEKLFFGSGTQLSVL.

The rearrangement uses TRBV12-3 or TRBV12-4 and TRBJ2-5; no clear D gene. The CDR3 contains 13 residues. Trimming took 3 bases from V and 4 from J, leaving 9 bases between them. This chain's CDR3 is CASSFYGVETQYF. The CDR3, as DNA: TGTGCCAGCAGTTTTTATGGGGTAGAGACCCAGTACTTC.

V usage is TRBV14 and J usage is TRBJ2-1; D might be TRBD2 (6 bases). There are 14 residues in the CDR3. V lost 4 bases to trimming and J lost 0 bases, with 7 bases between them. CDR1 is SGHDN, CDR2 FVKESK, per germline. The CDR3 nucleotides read TGTGCCAGCAGCCTAGCGGCCTCCTACAATGAGCAGTTCTTC. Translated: CASSLAASYNEQFF.

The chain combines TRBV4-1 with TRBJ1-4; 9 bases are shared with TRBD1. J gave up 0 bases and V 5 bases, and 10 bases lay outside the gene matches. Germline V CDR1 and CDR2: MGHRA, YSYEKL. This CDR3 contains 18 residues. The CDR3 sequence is CASSDRDRVLSTNEKLFF. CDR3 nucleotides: TGCGCCAGCAGCGACAGGGACAGGGTGCTTTCAACTAATGAAAAACTGTTTTTT.

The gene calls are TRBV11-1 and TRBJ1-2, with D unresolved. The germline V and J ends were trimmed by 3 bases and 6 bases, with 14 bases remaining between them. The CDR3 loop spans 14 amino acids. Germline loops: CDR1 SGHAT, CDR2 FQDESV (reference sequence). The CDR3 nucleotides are TGTGCCAGCAGCTTGGGTCGGGGAGCCGATGGCTACACCTTC. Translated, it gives CASSLGRGADGYTF. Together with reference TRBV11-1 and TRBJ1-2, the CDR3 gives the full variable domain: EAEVAQSPRYKITEKSQAVAFWCDPISGHATLYWYRQILGQGPELLVQFQDESVVDDSQLPKDRFSAERLKGVDSTLKIQPAELGDSAMYLCASSLGRGADGYTFGSGTRLTVV.

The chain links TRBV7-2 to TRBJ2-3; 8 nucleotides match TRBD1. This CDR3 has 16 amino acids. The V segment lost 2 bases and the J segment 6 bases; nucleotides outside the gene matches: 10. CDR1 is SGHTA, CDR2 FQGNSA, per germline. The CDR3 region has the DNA TGTGCCAGCAGCTTACATGAGACAGGGGTAGTGGATACGCAGTATTTT. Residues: CASSLHETGVVDTQYF. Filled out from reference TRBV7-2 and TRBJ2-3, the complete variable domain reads GAGVSQSPSNKVTEKGKDVELRCDPISGHTALYWYRQSLGQGLEFLIYFQGNSAPDKSGLPSDRFSAERTGGSVSTLTIQRTQQEDSAVYLCASSLHETGVVDTQYFGPGTRLTVL.

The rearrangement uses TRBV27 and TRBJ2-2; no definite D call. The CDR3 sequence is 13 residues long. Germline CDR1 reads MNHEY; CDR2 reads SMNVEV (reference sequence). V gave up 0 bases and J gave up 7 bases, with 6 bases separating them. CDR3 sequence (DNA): TGTGCCAGCAGTTTATCGTCGAGCGGGGAGCTGTTTTTT. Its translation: CASSLSSSGELFF.

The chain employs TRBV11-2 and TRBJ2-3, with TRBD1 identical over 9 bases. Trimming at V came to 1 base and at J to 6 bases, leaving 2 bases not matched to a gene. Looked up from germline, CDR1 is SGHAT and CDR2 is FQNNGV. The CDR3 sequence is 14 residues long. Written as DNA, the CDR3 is TGTGCCAGCAGCTTAGGGACAGGGGTGGATACGCAGTATTTT. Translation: CASSLGTGVDTQYF. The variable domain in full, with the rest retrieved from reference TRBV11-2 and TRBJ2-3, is EAGVAQSPRYKIIEKRQSVAFWCNPISGHATLYWYQQILGQGPKLLIQFQNNGVVDDSQLPKDRFSAERLKGVDSTLKIQPAKLEDSAVYLCASSLGTGVDTQYFGPGTRLTVL.

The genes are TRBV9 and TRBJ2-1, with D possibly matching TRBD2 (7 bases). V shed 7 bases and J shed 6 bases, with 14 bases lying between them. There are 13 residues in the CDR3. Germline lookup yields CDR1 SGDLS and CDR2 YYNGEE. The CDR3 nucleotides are TGTGCCAGCGGGGGGGCCGGGAGCAATGAGCAGTTCTTC. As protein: CASGGAGSNEQFF.

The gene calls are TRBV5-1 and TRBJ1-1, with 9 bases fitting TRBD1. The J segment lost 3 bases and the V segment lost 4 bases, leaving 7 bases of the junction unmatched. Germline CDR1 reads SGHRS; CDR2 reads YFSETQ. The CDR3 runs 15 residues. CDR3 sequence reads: CASSVNRGLDTEAFF. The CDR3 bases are TGCGCCAGCAGCGTTAACAGGGGGCTGGACACTGAAGCTTTCTTT.

The CDR3 nucleotides read TGTGCCAGCAGCATCTTGCCGGGACTAGCGATGAATGAGCAGTTCTTC. Its translation is CASSILPGLAMNEQFF. V gene TRBV7-8 combines with J gene TRBJ2-1; 10 nucleotides line up with TRBD2. V was pared by 5 bases and J by 7 bases, with 11 bases of the junction left unmatched. CDR3 length: 16 amino acids. Germline loops: CDR1 SGHVS, CDR2 FQNEAQ. Based on the CDR3 plus reference TRBV7-8 and TRBJ2-1, the full variable domain is GAGVSQSPRYKVAKRGQDVALRCDPISGHVSLFWYQQALGQGPEFLTYFQNEAQLDKSGLPSDRFFAERPEGSVSTLKIQRTQQEDSAVYLCASSILPGLAMNEQFFGPGTRLTVL.

CDR3 in amino acids: CASSLGGFGNTQYF. CDR3 nucleotides: TGTGCCAGCAGCTTGGGGGGGTTCGGGAATACGCAGTATTTT. This chain joins TRBV5-5 and TRBJ2-3; D is possibly TRBD1 or TRBD2 (5 bases each). Germline CDR1 reads SGHKS; CDR2 reads YYEKEE (reference sequence). The V end was cut by 0 bases, the J end by 7 bases, with 12 bases between. The CDR3 has 14 residues.

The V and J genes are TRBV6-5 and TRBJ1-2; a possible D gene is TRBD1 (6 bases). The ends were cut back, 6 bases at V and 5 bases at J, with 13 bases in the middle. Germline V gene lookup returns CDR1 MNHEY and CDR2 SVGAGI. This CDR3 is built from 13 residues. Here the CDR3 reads CASREGDWYGYTF. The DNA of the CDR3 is TGTGCCAGCAGGGAGGGGGACTGGTATGGCTACACCTTC.

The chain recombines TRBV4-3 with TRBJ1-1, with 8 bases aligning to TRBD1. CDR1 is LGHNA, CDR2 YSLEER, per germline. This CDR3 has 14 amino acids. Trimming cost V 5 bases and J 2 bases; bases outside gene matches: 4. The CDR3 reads CASSFDRGNTEAFF. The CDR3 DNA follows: TGCGCCAGCAGCTTCGACAGGGGCAACACTGAAGCTTTCTTT.

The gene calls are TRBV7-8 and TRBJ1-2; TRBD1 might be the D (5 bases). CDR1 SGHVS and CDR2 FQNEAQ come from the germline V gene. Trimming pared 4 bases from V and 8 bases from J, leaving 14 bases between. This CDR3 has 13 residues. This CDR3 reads CASSSDGTLGYTF. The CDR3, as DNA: TGTGCCAGCAGCTCGGACGGGACCTTAGGCTACACCTTC.

The CDR3 DNA is TGTGCCAGCCTTCCGCCTGGAGGCGGGAGTAGGGCCGGGGAGCTGTTTTTT. This gives the protein CASLPPGGGSRAGELFF. J is TRBJ2-2 and V is TRBV2; 7 bases are shared with TRBD2. Germline V CDR1 and CDR2: SNHLY, FYNNEI. The CDR3 has 17 amino acids. Trimming removed 8 bases from V and 6 bases from J; junction bases left unmatched: 18.

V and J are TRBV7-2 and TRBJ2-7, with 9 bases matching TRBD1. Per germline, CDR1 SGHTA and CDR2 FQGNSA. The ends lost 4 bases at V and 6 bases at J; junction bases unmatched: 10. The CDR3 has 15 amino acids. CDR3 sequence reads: CASSSTPGQGTEQYF. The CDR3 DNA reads TGTGCCAGCAGCTCGACGCCGGGACAGGGAACCGAGCAGTACTTC.

The CDR3 here is CASSSDGYGYTF. CDR3 nucleotides: TGTGCCAGCAGCTCGGACGGCTATGGCTACACCTTC. J is TRBJ1-2 and V is TRBV11-3; D gene uncertain. CDR1 and CDR2 (germline): SGHNT, YENEEA. The CDR3 has 12 amino acids. Trimming took off 4 bases at V and 4 bases at J, with 7 bases between the two ends. Looking up the rest from reference TRBV11-3 and TRBJ1-2 gives the full variable domain: EAGVVQSPRYKIIEKKQPVAFWCNPISGHNTLYWYLQNLGQGPELLIRYENEEAVDDSQLPKDRFSAERLKGVDSTLKIQPAELGDSAVYLCASSSDGYGYTFGSGTRLTVV.

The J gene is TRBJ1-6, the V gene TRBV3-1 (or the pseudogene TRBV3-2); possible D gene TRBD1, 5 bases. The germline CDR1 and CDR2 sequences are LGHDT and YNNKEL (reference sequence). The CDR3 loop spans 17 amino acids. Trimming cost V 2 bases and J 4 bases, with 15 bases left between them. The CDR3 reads CASSQSEGRLYNSPLHF. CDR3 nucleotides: TGTGCCAGCAGCCAATCGGAGGGACGCCTTTATAATTCACCCCTCCACTTT.

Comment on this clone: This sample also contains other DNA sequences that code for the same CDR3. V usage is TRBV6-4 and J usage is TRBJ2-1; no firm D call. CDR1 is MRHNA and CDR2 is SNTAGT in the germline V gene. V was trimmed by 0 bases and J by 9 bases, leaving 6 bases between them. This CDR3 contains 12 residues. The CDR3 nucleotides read TGTGCCAGCAGTGACTCTTGGGGTGAGCAGTTCTTC. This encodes CASSDSWGEQFF.

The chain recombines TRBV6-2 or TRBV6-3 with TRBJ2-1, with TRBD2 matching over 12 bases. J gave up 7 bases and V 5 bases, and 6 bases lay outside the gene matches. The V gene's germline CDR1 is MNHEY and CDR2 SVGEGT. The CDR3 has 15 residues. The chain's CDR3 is CASSALAGGINEQFF. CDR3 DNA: TGTGCCAGCAGTGCGCTAGCGGGGGGGATAAATGAGCAGTTCTTC.

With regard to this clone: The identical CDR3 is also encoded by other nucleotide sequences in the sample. CDR3 amino acids: CSVGTSGSYEQYF. CDR3 nucleotides: TGCAGCGTTGGAACTAGCGGCTCCTACGAGCAGTACTTC. V is TRBV29-1 and J is TRBJ2-7, with 8 nucleotides matching TRBD2. The CDR3 extends over 13 amino acids. Germline V gene data show CDR1 as SQVTM and CDR2 as ANQGSEA. The V segment lost 4 bases and the J segment 0 bases; nucleotides outside the gene matches: 2.